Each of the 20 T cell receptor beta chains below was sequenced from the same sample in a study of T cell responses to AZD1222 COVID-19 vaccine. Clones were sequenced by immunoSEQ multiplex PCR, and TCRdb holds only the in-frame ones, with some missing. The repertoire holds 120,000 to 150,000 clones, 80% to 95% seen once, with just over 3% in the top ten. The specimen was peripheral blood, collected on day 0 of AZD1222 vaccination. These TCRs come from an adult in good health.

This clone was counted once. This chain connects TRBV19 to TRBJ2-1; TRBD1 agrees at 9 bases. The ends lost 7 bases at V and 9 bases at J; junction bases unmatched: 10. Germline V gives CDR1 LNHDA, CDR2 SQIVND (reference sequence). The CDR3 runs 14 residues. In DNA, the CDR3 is TGTGCCAGTACCCCGGGACAGGGACCGGCTGAGCAGTTCTTC. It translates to CASTPGQGPAEQFF.

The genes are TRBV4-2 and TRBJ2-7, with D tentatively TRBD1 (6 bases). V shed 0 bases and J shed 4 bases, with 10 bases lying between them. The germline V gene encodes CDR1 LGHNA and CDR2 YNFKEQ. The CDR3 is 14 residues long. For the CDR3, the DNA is TGTGCCAGCAGCCAAGATACAGGGACGTACGAGCAGTACTTC. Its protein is CASSQDTGTYEQYF.

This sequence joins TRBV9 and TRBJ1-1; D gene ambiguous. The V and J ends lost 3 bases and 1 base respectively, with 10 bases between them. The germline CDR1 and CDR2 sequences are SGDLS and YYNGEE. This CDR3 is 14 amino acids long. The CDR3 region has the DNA TGTGCCAGCAGCGGTAACTCGGGGAACACTGAAGCTTTCTTT. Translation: CASSGNSGNTEAFF.

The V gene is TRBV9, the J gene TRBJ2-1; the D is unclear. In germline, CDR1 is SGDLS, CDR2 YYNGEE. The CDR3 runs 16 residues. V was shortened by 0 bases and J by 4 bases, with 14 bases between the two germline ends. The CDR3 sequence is CASSVVNAGSYNEQFF. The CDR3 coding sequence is TGTGCCAGCAGCGTAGTAAACGCCGGGTCATACAATGAGCAGTTCTTC.

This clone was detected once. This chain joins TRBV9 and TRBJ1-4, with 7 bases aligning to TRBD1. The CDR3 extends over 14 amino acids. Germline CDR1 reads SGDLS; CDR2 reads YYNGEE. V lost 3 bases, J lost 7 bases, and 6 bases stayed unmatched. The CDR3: CASSETGSSEKLFF. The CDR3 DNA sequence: TGTGCCAGCAGCGAGACAGGGAGTAGTGAAAAACTGTTTTTT.

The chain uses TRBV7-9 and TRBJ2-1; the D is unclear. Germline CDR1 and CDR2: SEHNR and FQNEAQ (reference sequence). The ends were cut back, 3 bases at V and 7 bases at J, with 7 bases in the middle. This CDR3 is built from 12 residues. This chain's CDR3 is CASSFLINEQFF. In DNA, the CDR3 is TGTGCCAGCAGCTTTTTGATAAATGAGCAGTTCTTC.

The CDR3 DNA reads TGTGCCAGCAGTTACTTAGAGGGGTCCTACGAGCAGTACTTC. Protein sequence: CASSYLEGSYEQYF. The chain combines TRBV6-5 with TRBJ2-7; D assignment may be TRBD1 or TRBD2 (5 bases each). From germline, CDR1 is MNHEY and CDR2 SVGAGI. The V end lost 1 base, the J end lost 1 base, and 8 bases lay between the germline ends. This CDR3 has 14 amino acids.

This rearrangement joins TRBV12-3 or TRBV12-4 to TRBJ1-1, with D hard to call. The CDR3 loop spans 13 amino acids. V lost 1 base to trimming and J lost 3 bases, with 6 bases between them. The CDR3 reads CASSLGSYTEAFF. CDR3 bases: TGTGCCAGCAGTTTAGGTTCGTACACTGAAGCTTTCTTT.

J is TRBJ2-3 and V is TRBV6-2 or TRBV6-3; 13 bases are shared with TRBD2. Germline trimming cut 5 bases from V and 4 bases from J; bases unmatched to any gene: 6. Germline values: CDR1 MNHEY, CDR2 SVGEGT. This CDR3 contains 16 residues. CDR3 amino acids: CASSPRLAGGPDTQYF. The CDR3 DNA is TGTGCCAGCAGTCCGCGACTAGCGGGAGGCCCAGATACGCAGTATTTT.

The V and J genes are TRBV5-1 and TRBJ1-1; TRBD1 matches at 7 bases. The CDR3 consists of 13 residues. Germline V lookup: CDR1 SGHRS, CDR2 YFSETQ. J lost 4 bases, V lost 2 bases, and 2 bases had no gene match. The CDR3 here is CASSLGGGTEAFF. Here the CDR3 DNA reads TGCGCCAGCAGCTTAGGGGGCGGCACTGAAGCTTTCTTT.

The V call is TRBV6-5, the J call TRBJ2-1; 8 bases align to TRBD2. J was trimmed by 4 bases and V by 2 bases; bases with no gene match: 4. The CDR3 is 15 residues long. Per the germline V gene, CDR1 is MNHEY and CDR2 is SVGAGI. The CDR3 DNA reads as TGTGCCAGCAGTTACGACGCGGGAGGTTACAATGAGCAGTTCTTC. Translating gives CASSYDAGGYNEQFF.

The CDR3 loop reads CASSPQKREGLDEQYF. DNA of the CDR3: TGTGCCAGCAGCCCCCAAAAGCGGGAGGGCCTTGACGAGCAGTACTTC. V is TRBV27 and J is TRBJ2-7; 10 bases are shared with TRBD2. CDR3 length equals 16 residues. V lost 6 bases and J lost 5; bases outside the gene matches: 13. Germline V gene data show CDR1 as MNHEY and CDR2 as SMNVEV (reference sequence).

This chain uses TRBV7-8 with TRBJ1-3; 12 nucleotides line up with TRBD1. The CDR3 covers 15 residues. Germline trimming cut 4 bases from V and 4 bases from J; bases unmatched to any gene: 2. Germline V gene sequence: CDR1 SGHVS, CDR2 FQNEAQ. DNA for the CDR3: TGTGCCAGCAGCTGGGACAGGGGGCTCGGAAACACCATATATTTT. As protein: CASSWDRGLGNTIYF.

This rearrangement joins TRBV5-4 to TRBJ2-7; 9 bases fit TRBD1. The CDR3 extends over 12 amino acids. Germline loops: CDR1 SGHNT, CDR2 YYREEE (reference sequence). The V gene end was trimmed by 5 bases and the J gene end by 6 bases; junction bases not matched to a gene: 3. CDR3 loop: CASRGQGSEQYF. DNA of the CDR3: TGTGCCAGCAGGGGACAGGGTAGCGAGCAGTACTTC.

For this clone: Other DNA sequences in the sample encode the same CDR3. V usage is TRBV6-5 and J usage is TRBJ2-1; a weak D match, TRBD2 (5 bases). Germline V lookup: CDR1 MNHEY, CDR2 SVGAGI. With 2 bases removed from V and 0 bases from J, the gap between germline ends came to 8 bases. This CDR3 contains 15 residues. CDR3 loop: CASSYRESSYNEQFF. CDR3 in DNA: TGTGCCAGCAGTTACCGGGAAAGCTCCTACAATGAGCAGTTCTTC.

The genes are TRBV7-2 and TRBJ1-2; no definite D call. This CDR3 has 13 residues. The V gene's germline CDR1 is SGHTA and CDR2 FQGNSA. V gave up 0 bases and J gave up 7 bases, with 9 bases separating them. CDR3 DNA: TGTGCCAGCAGCTTAGCCATGTCCTTTGGCTACACCTTC. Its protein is CASSLAMSFGYTF.

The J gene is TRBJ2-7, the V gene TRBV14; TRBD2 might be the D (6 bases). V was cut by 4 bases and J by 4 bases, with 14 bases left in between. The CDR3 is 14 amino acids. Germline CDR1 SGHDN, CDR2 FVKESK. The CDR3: CASSRPGDGYEQYF. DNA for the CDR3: TGTGCCAGCAGCCGGCCGGGGGACGGGTACGAGCAGTACTTC.

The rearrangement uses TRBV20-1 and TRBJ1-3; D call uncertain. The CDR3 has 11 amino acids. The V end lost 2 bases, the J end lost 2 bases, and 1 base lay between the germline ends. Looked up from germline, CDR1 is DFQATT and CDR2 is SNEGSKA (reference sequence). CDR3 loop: CSARTGNTIYF. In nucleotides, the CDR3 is TGCAGTGCTAGAACTGGAAACACCATATATTTT.

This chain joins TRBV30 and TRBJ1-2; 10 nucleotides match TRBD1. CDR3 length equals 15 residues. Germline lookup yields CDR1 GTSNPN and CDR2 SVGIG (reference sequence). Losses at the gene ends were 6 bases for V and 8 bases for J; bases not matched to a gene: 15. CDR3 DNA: TGTGCCTGCCCATCGGAGACAGGGGGCGCTCGGGGCTACACCTTC. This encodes CACPSETGGARGYTF.

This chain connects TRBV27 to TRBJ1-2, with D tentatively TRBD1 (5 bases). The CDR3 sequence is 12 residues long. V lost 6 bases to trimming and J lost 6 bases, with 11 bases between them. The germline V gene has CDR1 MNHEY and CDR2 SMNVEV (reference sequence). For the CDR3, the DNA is TGTGCCAGCAGGTCTGGACACCATGGCTACACCTTC. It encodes CASRSGHHGYTF.